In this sample, the clone carrying this TCR beta chain turned up once. Its antigen remains unknown. The record originates from a study of OX40 agonist ivuxolimab in advanced cancers. Study information: The mean age was approximately 60 years, ranging from about 20 to 79, with under 90% of participants male. Study-wide findings and caveats: Clonal expansion was seen in CD4+ and CD8+ blood T cells by week 6 at 0.1 to 3.0 mg/kg.

There are 13 residues in the CDR3. The germline V gene has CDR1 SEHNR and CDR2 FQNEAQ (reference sequence). V lost 2 bases to trimming and J lost 6 bases, with 7 bases between them. Generated by immunoSEQ multiplex PCR, the TCRdb table keeps only in-frame clones and is missing some. The data contain 65,000 to 90,000 clones, 65% to 90% of them singletons. The clonotype comes from an adult with an advanced solid tumor such as melanoma, head and neck, liver or kidney cancer. The chain combines TRBV7-9 with TRBJ2-2; D might be TRBD2 (5 bases). Specimen: CD4+ or CD8+ T cells sorted from blood, collected in a trial of the OX40 agonist ivuxolimab. CDR3 sequence: CASSLRDAGELFF. DNA of the CDR3: TGTGCCAGCAGCTTACGGGATGCCGGGGAGCTGTTTTTT.